A selection of T cell receptor beta chains follows, all from one sample in a study of OX40 agonist ivuxolimab in advanced cancers. The assay was immunoSEQ multiplex PCR, and TCRdb's table has in-frame clones only and misses some. Counted here are about 64,000 clones, less than 95% occurring once; the ten biggest clones make up under 0.45%. The sequencing used CD4+ or CD8+ T cells sorted from blood, collected in a trial of the OX40 agonist ivuxolimab. These receptors were collected from an adult with an advanced solid tumor such as melanoma, head and neck, liver or kidney cancer. CDR3s include the opening cysteine and the closing phenylalanine or tryptophan. D genes are given only for firm matches. Only some rows state a clone size, as once, few, many or a class for expanded clones.

d_call j_call clone_size v_call cdr3_aa cdr3_nt
TRBD2 TRBJ2-1 . TRBV6-1 CASSETSGSYNEQFF TGTGCCAGCAGTGAGACTAGCGGGAGCTACAATGAGCAGTTCTTC
. TRBJ1-1 . TRBV2 CASRVGEVGEAFF TGTGCCAGCCGTGTAGGGGAAGTTGGTGAAGCTTTCTTT
TRBD2 TRBJ2-5 once TRBV19 CASSTGTSWGETQYF TGTGCCAGTAGTACCGGGACTAGCTGGGGGGAGACCCAGTACTTC
TRBD1 TRBJ2-6 . TRBV19 CASKGTGLSGANVLTF TGTGCCAGTAAGGGGACAGGACTCTCTGGGGCCAACGTCCTGACTTTC
TRBD2 TRBJ2-1 . TRBV6-4 CASSDGAGGYNEQFF TGTGCCAGCAGTGACGGGGCGGGAGGGTACAATGAGCAGTTCTTC
. TRBJ2-4 . TRBV19 CASSIDLWTPKNIQYF TGTGCCAGTAGTATAGATCTGTGGACTCCCAAAAACATTCAGTACTTC
TRBD2 TRBJ2-7 . TRBV7-9 CASSLAEGGPYEQYF TGTGCCAGCAGCTTAGCCGAGGGAGGGCCCTACGAGCAGTACTTC
TRBD2 TRBJ2-2 . TRBV11-2 CASSLSAGGNTGELFF TGTGCCAGCAGCTTATCAGCGGGAGGGAACACCGGGGAGCTGTTTTTT
. TRBJ2-2 . TRBV10-2 CASSPRWGNTGELFF TGCGCCAGCAGTCCGAGGTGGGGGAACACCGGGGAGCTGTTTTTT
. TRBJ2-7 . TRBV7-6 CASSLAETGLEQYF TGTGCCAGCAGCCTAGCGGAGACAGGCCTCGAGCAGTACTTC
. TRBJ1-2 . TRBV6-5 CASSRGYGYTF TGTGCCAGCAGTCGGGGGTATGGCTACACCTTC
. TRBJ1-1 . TRBV19 CASSIMRGLNTEAFF TGTGCCAGTAGTATAATGCGGGGTCTTAACACTGAAGCTTTCTTT
TRBD2 TRBJ2-7 . TRBV6-5 CASRLAGVGEQYF TGTGCCAGCAGACTAGCGGGAGTAGGCGAGCAGTACTTC
TRBD1 TRBJ1-4 . TRBV7-6 CASSRTGIEKLFF TGTGCCAGCAGCAGGACAGGGATTGAAAAACTGTTTTTT
. TRBJ2-5 . TRBV9 CASSVALGIAGETQYF TGTGCCAGCAGCGTAGCTCTGGGCATCGCTGGAGAGACCCAGTACTTC
. TRBJ2-7 . TRBV19 CASSMGDSTNEQYF TGTGCCAGTAGTATGGGTGATTCGACGAACGAGCAGTACTTC
TRBD1 TRBJ2-7 . TRBV18 CASSPPPGQGREQYF TGTGCCAGCTCACCACCGCCGGGACAGGGGCGTGAGCAGTACTTC
TRBD2 TRBJ2-3 . TRBV5-4 CASRTSGRDTDTQYF TGTGCCAGCAGAACTAGCGGGAGGGACACAGATACGCAGTATTTT
. TRBJ1-1 . TRBV15 CATSRDLNTEAFF TGTGCCACCAGCAGAGATTTAAACACTGAAGCTTTCTTT
TRBD1 TRBJ1-4 . TRBV5-1 CASSRGQGNEKLFF TGCGCCAGCAGCAGGGGACAGGGGAATGAAAAACTGTTTTTT
. TRBJ2-5 . TRBV5-8 CASSPMETQYF TGTGCCAGCAGCCCCATGGAGACCCAGTACTTC
TRBD1 TRBJ1-4 . TRBV5-1 CASSFTGGINEKLFF TGCGCCAGCAGCTTCACAGGGGGGATTAATGAAAAACTGTTTTTT
. TRBJ1-6 . TRBV30 CAWSTEGNSPLHF TGTGCCTGGAGTACCGAGGGTAATTCACCCCTCCACTTT
. TRBJ2-1 . TRBV6-5 CASRYTSTSSYNEQFF TGTGCCAGCAGATACACTAGTACCAGCTCCTACAATGAGCAGTTCTTC
TRBD2 TRBJ2-7 . TRBV9 CASSQGTSDTYEQYF TGTGCCAGCAGCCAAGGGACTAGCGACACCTACGAGCAGTACTTC
TRBD2 TRBJ2-2 . TRBV14 CASSQVWSGGANTGELFF TGTGCCAGCAGCCAAGTATGGAGTGGGGGGGCGAACACCGGGGAGCTGTTTTTT
TRBD1 TRBJ2-7 . TRBV30 CAWSVGTGFTEQYF TGTGCCTGGAGTGTCGGGACAGGGTTCACCGAGCAGTACTTC
TRBD2 TRBJ2-3 . TRBV19 CASSIVASGGLRDTQYF TGTGCCAGTAGTATAGTGGCTAGCGGGGGCCTCAGAGATACGCAGTATTTT
. TRBJ2-2 . TRBV5-4 CASSPRQGFFTGELFF TGCGCCAGCAGCCCCCGGCAGGGGTTTTTCACCGGGGAGCTGTTTTTT
TRBD2 TRBJ2-7 few TRBV5-1 CASSWTSGRYEQYF TGCGCCAGCAGTTGGACTAGCGGGCGGTACGAGCAGTACTTC
. TRBJ2-1 . TRBV5-6 CASSLNWGEQFF TGTGCCAGCAGCCTGAACTGGGGTGAGCAGTTCTTC
. TRBJ2-1 . TRBV11-3 CASSLGGETYNEQFF TGTGCCAGCAGCTTAGGGGGCGAGACGTACAATGAGCAGTTCTTC
. TRBJ1-1 . TRBV10-1 CASTDEGYTEAFF TGCGCCAGCACCGACGAAGGGTACACTGAAGCTTTCTTT
. TRBJ2-6 . TRBV18 CASSPSSGANVLTF TGTGCCAGCTCACCCAGCTCTGGGGCCAACGTCCTGACTTTC
. TRBJ2-5 . TRBV19 CASSNLGPAGQETQYF TGTGCCAGTAGTAACCTTGGGCCGGCCGGGCAAGAGACCCAGTACTTC
TRBD2 TRBJ2-5 . TRBV19 CASSLAGGPQETQYF TGTGCCAGTAGTTTGGCGGGAGGGCCTCAAGAGACCCAGTACTTC
. TRBJ2-7 . TRBV15 CATSRPDQFEQYF TGTGCCACCAGCAGACCGGACCAGTTCGAGCAGTACTTC